This TCR beta chain was identified during a study of identical twins. Study-level findings and limits: For monozygotic twins, models underestimated out-of-frame TCR alpha sharing. Excess low generation probability was seen in twin-shared out-of-frame alpha sequences.

Template switching added a universal primer site, and cDNA bore unique molecular identifiers. TCRdb processed the 5' RACE reads anew with MiXCR; each CDR3 protein has one entry. Among just under 550,000 distinct CDR3 sequences, around 15% were seen once, and the ten largest hold 0.44%. On this clonotype itself: Its antigen is as yet unknown.

A further study also used this sample, focusing on yellow fever vaccine responses in identical twins.

The TCR comes from a woman between 18 and 29 years old in good health. Source material: CD4+ T cells sorted from blood.

The CDR3 nucleotides are TGTGCCAGCAGTGAAGTAGTTTTGGTTAGGGCCGCTAGTCTAGCCAAAAACATTCAGTACTTC. This gives the protein CASSEVVLVRAASLAKNIQYF. This sequence joins TRBV2 and TRBJ2-4; D ambiguous. The CDR3 extends over 21 amino acids. Germline CDR1 is SNHLY and CDR2 is FYNNEI. Trimming removed 1 base at V and 0 bases at J, with 25 bases between.